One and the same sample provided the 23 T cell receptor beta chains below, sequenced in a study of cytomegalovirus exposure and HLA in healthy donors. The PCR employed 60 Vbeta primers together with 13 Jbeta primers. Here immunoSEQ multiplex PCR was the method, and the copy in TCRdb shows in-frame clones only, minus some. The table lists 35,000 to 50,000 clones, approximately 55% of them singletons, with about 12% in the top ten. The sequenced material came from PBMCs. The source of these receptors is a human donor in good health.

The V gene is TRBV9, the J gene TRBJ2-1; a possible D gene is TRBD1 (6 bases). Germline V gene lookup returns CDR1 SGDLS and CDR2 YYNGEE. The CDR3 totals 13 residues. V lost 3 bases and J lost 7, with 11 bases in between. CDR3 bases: TGTGCCAGCAGCGCACAGGGATTAAATGAGCAGTTCTTC. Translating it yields CASSAQGLNEQFF. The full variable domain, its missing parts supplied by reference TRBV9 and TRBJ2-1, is DSGVTQTPKHLITATGQRVTLRCSPRSGDLSVYWYQQSLDQGLQFLIQYYNGEERAKGNILERFSAQQFPDLHSELNLSSLELGDSALYFCASSAQGLNEQFFGPGTRLTVL.

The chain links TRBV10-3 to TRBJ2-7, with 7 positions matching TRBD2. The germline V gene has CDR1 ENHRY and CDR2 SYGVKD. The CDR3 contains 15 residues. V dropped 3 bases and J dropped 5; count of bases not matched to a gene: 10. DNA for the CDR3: TGTGCCATCAGTGACACGGCCGGGAGGAGGGACGAGCAGTACTTC. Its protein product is CAISDTAGRRDEQYF.

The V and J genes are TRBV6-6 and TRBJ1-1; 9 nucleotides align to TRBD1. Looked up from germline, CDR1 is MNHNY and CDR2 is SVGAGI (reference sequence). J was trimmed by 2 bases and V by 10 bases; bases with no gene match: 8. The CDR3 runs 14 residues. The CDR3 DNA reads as TGTGCCACCCAGAAGACAGGGGGTAACACTGAAGCTTTCTTT. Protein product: CATQKTGGNTEAFF.

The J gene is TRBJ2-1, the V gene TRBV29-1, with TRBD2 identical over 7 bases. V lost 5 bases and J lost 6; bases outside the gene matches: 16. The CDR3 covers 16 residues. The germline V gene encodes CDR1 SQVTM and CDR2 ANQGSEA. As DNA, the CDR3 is TGCAGCGTTCTTAGTTTACTAGCGCCCTACGGCAATGAGCAGTTCTTC. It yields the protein CSVLSLLAPYGNEQFF.

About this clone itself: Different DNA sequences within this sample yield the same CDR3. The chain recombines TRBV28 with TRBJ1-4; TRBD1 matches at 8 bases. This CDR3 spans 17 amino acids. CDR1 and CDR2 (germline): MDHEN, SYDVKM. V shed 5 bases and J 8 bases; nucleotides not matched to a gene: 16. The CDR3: CASSLRGQVMVGEKLFF. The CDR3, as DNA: TGTGCCAGCAGTCTGAGGGGACAGGTGATGGTTGGCGAAAAACTGTTTTTT.

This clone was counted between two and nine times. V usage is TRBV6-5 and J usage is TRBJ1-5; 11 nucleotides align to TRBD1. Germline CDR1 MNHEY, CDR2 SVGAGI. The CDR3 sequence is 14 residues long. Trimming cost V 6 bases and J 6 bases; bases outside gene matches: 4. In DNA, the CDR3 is TGTGCCAGCAGCCGGACAGGGGGCATTCAGCCCCAGCATTTT. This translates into CASSRTGGIQPQHF.

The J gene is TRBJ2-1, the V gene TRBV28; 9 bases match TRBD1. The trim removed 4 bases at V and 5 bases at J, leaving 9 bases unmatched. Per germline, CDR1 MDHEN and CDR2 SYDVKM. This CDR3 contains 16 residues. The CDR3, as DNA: TGTGCCAGCAGTTCTTCCGGGGACAGGGTGAACAATGAGCAGTTCTTC. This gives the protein CASSSSGDRVNNEQFF.

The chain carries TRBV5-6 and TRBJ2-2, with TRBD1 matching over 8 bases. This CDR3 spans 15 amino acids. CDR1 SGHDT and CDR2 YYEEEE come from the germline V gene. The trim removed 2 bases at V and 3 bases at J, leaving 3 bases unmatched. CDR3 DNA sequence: TGTGCCAGCAGCTTTGGGGACAGGCACACCGGGGAGCTGTTTTTT. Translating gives CASSFGDRHTGELFF.

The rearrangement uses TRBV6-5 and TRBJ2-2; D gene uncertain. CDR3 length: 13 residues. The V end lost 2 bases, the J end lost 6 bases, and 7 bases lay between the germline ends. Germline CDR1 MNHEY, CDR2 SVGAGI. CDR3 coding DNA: TGTGCCAGCAGTTACGCACGGGCCGGGGAGCTGTTTTTT. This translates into CASSYARAGELFF.

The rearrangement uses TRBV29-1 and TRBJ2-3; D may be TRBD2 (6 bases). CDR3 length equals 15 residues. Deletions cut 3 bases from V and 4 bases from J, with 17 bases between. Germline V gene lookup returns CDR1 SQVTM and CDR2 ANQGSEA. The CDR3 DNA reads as TGCAGCGTTGATGGAGGGAATCACGGTCCAGATACGCAGTATTTT. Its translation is CSVDGGNHGPDTQYF.

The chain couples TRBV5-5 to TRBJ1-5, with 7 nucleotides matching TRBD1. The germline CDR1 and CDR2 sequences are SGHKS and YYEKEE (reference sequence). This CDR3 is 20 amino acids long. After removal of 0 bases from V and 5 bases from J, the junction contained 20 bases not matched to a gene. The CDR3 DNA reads TGTGCCAGCAGCTTGGGAGCGTCACAGGGGTCCCTCTGGCCTTATCAGCCCCAGCATTTT. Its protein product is CASSLGASQGSLWPYQPQHF.

CDR3 amino acids: CASGADTEAFF. DNA for the CDR3: TGTGCCAGCGGGGCAGACACTGAAGCTTTCTTT. V gene TRBV9 combines with J gene TRBJ1-1; perhaps TRBD1 as D (5 bases). The CDR3 covers 11 residues. The germline V gene has CDR1 SGDLS and CDR2 YYNGEE. The V end lost 7 bases, the J end lost 3 bases, and 7 bases lay between the germline ends. Together with reference TRBV9 and TRBJ1-1, the CDR3 gives the full variable domain: DSGVTQTPKHLITATGQRVTLRCSPRSGDLSVYWYQQSLDQGLQFLIQYYNGEERAKGNILERFSAQQFPDLHSELNLSSLELGDSALYFCASGADTEAFFGQGTRLTVV.

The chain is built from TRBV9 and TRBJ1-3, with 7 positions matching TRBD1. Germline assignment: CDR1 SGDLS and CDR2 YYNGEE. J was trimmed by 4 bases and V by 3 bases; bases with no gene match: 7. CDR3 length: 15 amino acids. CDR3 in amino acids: CASSGRDSLGNTIYF. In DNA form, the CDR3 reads TGTGCCAGCAGCGGTCGGGACAGCCTCGGAAACACCATATATTTT.

In DNA form, the CDR3 reads TGTGCCAGCAGTTACTCCGGCGGCGTATCCTACGAGCAGTACTTC. Its translation: CASSYSGGVSYEQYF. The J gene is TRBJ2-7, the V gene TRBV6-5; D call uncertain. Per the germline V gene, CDR1 is MNHEY and CDR2 is SVGAGI. Trimming shortened V by 0 bases and J by 1 base, and 10 bases separated the two germline ends. This CDR3 is built from 15 residues.

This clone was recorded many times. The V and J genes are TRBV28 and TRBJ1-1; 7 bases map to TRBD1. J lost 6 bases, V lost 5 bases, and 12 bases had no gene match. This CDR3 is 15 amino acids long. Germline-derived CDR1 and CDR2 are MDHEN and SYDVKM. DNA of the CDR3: TGTGCCAGCAGTACCCCGGACAGGTCCCCGCCTGAAGCTTTCTTT. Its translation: CASSTPDRSPPEAFF.

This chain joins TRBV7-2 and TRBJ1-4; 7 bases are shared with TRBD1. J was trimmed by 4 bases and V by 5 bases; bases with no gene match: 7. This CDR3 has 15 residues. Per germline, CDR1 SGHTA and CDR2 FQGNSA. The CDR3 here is CASSIGAGGNEKLFF. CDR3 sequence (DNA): TGTGCCAGCAGCATTGGGGCAGGGGGTAATGAAAAACTGTTTTTT.

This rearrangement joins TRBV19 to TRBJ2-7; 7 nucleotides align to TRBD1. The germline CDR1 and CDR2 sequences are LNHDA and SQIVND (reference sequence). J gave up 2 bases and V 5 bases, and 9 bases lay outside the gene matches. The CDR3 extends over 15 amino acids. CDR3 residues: CASSALNRGTYEQYF. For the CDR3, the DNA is TGTGCCAGTAGTGCTCTAAACAGGGGAACCTACGAGCAGTACTTC.

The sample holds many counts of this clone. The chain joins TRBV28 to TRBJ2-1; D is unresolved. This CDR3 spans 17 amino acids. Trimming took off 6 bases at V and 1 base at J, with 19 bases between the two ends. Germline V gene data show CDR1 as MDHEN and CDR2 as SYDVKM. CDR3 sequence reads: CASRPGRIPRSYNEQFF. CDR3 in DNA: TGTGCCAGCAGACCTGGCCGAATACCGCGGTCCTACAATGAGCAGTTCTTC.

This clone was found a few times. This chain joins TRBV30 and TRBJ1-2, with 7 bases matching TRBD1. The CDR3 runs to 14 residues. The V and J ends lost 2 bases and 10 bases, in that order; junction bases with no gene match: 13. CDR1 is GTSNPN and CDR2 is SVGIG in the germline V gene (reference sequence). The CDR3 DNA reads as TGTGCCTGGAGTCCCGGGACAGCCTACTTTGCCTACACCTTC. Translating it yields CAWSPGTAYFAYTF.

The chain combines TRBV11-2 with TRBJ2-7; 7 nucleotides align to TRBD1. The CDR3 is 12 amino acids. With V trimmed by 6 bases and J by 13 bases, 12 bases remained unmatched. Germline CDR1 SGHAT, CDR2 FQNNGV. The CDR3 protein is CASSSQGQANYF. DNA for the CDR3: TGTGCCAGCAGTTCACAGGGGCAGGCGAACTACTTC.

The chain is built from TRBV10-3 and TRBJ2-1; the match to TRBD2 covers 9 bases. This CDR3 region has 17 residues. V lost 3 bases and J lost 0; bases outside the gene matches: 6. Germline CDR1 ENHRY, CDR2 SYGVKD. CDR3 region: CAISDGGRAGSYNEQFF. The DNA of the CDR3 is TGTGCCATCAGTGACGGCGGGAGGGCCGGCTCCTACAATGAGCAGTTCTTC.

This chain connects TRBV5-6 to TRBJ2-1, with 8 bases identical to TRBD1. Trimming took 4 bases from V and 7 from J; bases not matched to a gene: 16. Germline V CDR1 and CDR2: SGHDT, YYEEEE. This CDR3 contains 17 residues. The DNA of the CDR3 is TGTGCCAGCAGCCGTAAGTGGACAGGGTTAATGGCGAATGAGCAGTTCTTC. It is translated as CASSRKWTGLMANEQFF.

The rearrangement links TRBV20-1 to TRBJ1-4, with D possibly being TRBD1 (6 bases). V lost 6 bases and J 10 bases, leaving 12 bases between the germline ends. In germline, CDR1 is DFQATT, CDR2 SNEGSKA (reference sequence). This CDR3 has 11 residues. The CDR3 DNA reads TGCAGTGCAACCGAACAGGGAAAACTGTTTTTT. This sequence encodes CSATEQGKLFF.